This T cell receptor beta chain was captured by sequencing in a study of T cell responses to AZD1222 COVID-19 vaccine (dated by TCRdb to the early 2020s). Looking at the study overall: AZD1222 recipients with second doses at about 4 weeks or about 12 weeks were pooled, because spike-specific TCR depth and breadth did not differ between schedules. A total of about 230 trial participants underwent TCR sequencing, of whom some 210 received two doses of AZD1222 and some 26 received two doses of the MenACWY control vaccine. Trial participants were enrolled by age into subgroups of 18-55, 56-69 and 70-plus years, and around 150, 28 and 57 TCR-sequenced participants, respectively, were included in these subgroups. Study-level results and caveats: In the small 56-69-year group, the increase in depth fell short of significance, most likely because of low power. Conclusions about previously exposed vaccinees are limited because only 5 or 6 AZD1222 recipients were SARS-CoV-2 seropositive at baseline. Most participants were white British and females outnumbered males, and the authors suggested that clonal diversity may have been underestimated. Because no day 14 peak-response samples were available, the repertoires could be characterized only after the peak T cell response. After two AZD1222 doses, both the breadth and the depth of spike-specific TCRs were significantly higher than at day 0 and than in MenACWY recipients. The whole spike protein was spanned by vaccine-associated CD4 TCRs, and dominant responses were seen in regions 160-218 and 743-854. Epitopes outside the regions mutated in the B.1.351 and B.1.1.7 variants were reportedly recognized by nearly half of the unique spike-specific TCRs.

The CDR3 regions of human TCRbeta chains were subjected to immunosequencing. As for how the authors treated the data: Repertoire TCRs were matched against a reference library of SARS-CoV-2-specific TCRs generated with the MIRA antigen-specificity platform. Breadth was defined as the fraction of unique TCRs that were SARS-CoV-2-associated, and depth was defined as the fraction of total T cells that were SARS-CoV-2-associated. Using the MIRA data, each spike-specific TCR was assigned both to the spike region to which the TCR was reactive and to a CD4 or CD8 class. Log10-transformed breadth and depth values were compared by one-way ANOVA with Sidak's multiple comparisons tests. This is the immuneACCESS table as TCRdb keeps it, with only in-frame sequences that have V and J called. A part of the clones is gone; compared with another copy, unresolved V genes explain less than half, and the rest is unexplained. V and J calls and clone size are those listed in that table; D and trimming were worked out from the DNA. Here the sample has some 130,000 clones; about 87% occur a single time. The ten largest clones represent over 1.5% of the sample.

This specimen's time point label, interpreted: baseline before first vaccination. The vaccinee samples were drawn from two UK trials, COV001 and COV002, one of which was a single-blind randomized controlled phase 2/3 trial testing AZD1222 (ChAdOx1 nCoV-19) in healthy adults. Trial participant PBMC samples were collected at day 0 and day 28 after the second dose for TCRbeta chain sequencing. Notes on this clone: This receptor's antigen is unknown. Per-base quality was not reported, and no clone a single base away is much larger than it.

CDR3 length: 12 amino acids, cysteine to phenylalanine. Just the 36-base CDR3 DNA is kept, in frame starting at base 1. The source was peripheral blood, collected on day 0 of AZD1222 vaccination. The origin of this receptor is an adult in good health. The chain couples TRBV21-1 to TRBJ1-1. TRBV21-1 is tagged as a pseudogene. The DNA sequence reads TGTGCCAGCGACGATGGGGACACTGAAGCTTTCTTT. Its protein product is CASDDGDTEAFF.